A single sample gave rise to the 17 T cell receptor beta chains below, sequenced in a study of graft-versus-host responses after intestinal transplantation. Here immunoSEQ multiplex PCR was the method, and the copy in TCRdb shows in-frame clones only, minus some. Among about 130,000 clones listed, nearly 95% were seen once. What these receptors recognize is not known. The input for sequencing was unstimulated CD4+ T cells sorted from spleen or lymph node cells, taken before intestinal transplant. Every receptor here comes from a human donor who received an intestinal transplant.

The chain is built from TRBV27 and TRBJ2-5; 12 nucleotides match TRBD1. The DNA matches TRBJ2-7 better at its end, which makes the J call doubtful. The CDR3 has 15 residues. Germline CDR1 reads MNHEY; CDR2 reads SMNVEV (reference sequence). The CDR3 sequence: CASSLGTGGPYEQYF. Here the CDR3 DNA reads TGTGCCAGCAGTTTAGGGACAGGGGGCCCCTACGAGCAGTACTTC.

The chain is built from TRBV28 and TRBJ2-2; D unclear. The CDR3 extends over 15 amino acids. From germline, CDR1 is MDHEN and CDR2 SYDVKM. The germline V and J ends were trimmed by 5 bases and 5 bases, with 15 bases remaining between them. The CDR3 nucleotides read TGTGCCAGCAGTGTTACCCGCCCTCCTACCGGGGAGCTGTTTTTT. Translating gives CASSVTRPPTGELFF.

The CDR3 bases are TGTGCCAGCAGCTTGCGGGACACCCCTATCGACGAGCAGTACTTC. Amino acids: CASSLRDTPIDEQYF. The rearrangement uses TRBV5-4 and TRBJ2-7, with D perhaps TRBD1 (6 bases). Germline CDR1 reads SGHNT; CDR2 reads YYREEE (reference sequence). Trimming cost V 1 base and J 5 bases, with 16 bases left between them. This CDR3 region has 15 residues.

J is TRBJ2-1 and V is TRBV7-2, with D possibly matching TRBD1 (5 bases). There are 12 residues in the CDR3. V was cut by 5 bases and J by 15 bases, with 17 bases left in between. Looked up from germline, CDR1 is SGHTA and CDR2 is FQGNSA. CDR3 sequence: CASSPLGRDRFF. The CDR3 nucleotides are TGTGCCAGCAGCCCATTGGGCAGGGATAGGTTCTTC. The full variable domain, completed using reference TRBV7-2 and TRBJ2-1, is GAGVSQSPSNKVTEKGKDVELRCDPISGHTALYWYRQSLGQGLEFLIYFQGNSAPDKSGLPSDRFSAERTGGSVSTLTIQRTQQEDSAVYLCASSPLGRDRFFGPGTRLTVL.

This chain uses TRBV14 with TRBJ1-1; maybe TRBD1 (6 bases). The CDR3 covers 15 residues. Deletions cut 0 bases from V and 2 bases from J, with 10 bases between. Per the germline V gene, CDR1 is SGHDN and CDR2 is FVKESK. Here the CDR3 reads CASSQDWGANTEAFF. The CDR3 region has the DNA TGTGCCAGCAGCCAAGACTGGGGGGCTAACACTGAAGCTTTCTTT.

V usage is TRBV6-5 and J usage is TRBJ1-1; the D gene is possibly TRBD1 (5 bases). The V end lost 5 bases, the J end lost 4 bases, and 17 bases lay between the germline ends. CDR3 length equals 15 residues. CDR1 and CDR2 (germline): MNHEY, SVGAGI. The CDR3 sequence: CASSLMRGRTTEAFF. In DNA, the CDR3 is TGTGCCAGCAGTCTAATGAGGGGCCGGACCACTGAAGCTTTCTTT.

The chain couples TRBV27 to TRBJ2-1; a possible D gene is TRBD1 (5 bases). The germline V and J ends were trimmed by 0 bases and 2 bases, with 8 bases remaining between them. The CDR3 covers 15 residues. CDR1 MNHEY and CDR2 SMNVEV come from the germline V gene (reference sequence). CDR3 loop: CASSLSGPTYNEQFF. DNA of the CDR3: TGTGCCAGCAGTTTATCGGGGCCTACCTACAATGAGCAGTTCTTC.

The genes are TRBV2 and TRBJ1-4; D unresolved. With 6 bases removed from V and 10 bases from J, the gap between germline ends came to 9 bases. CDR1 and CDR2 (germline): SNHLY, FYNNEI. The CDR3 length is 11 residues. CDR3 coding DNA: TGTGCCAGCAGCCGAGGCGGAAAACTGTTTTTT. Its translation is CASSRGGKLFF.

Here the CDR3 DNA reads TGTGCCAGCAGCCCCCTAGCGCGGTCCTACAATGAGCAGTTCTTC. Its protein product is CASSPLARSYNEQFF. V gene TRBV6-5 combines with J gene TRBJ2-1, with D perhaps TRBD2 (6 bases). V lost 6 bases, J lost 1 base, and 13 bases lay in between. The CDR3 length is 15 residues. Germline V gene sequence: CDR1 MNHEY, CDR2 SVGAGI.

The J gene is TRBJ1-5, the V gene TRBV7-2; 7 bases agree with TRBD1. The CDR3 has 19 amino acids. V gave up 0 bases and J gave up 1 base; unmatched junction bases: 12. The germline V gene encodes CDR1 SGHTA and CDR2 FQGNSA. The CDR3 is CASSLAQAGGLGSNQPQHF. In nucleotides, the CDR3 is TGTGCCAGCAGCTTAGCGCAGGCAGGGGGATTAGGGAGCAATCAGCCCCAGCATTTT.

This clone was picked up one time. The genes are TRBV7-3 and TRBJ1-1; no reliable D call. V lost 6 bases and J 0 bases, leaving 11 bases between the germline ends. The CDR3 consists of 14 residues. CDR1 and CDR2 from the germline V gene are SGHTA and FQGTGA. The CDR3, as DNA: TGTGCCAGCAGATCCGGGCCCATGAACACTGAAGCTTTCTTT. It encodes CASRSGPMNTEAFF.

The chain carries TRBV6-5 and TRBJ2-3; 10 bases are a match to TRBD2. Germline V gene sequence: CDR1 MNHEY, CDR2 SVGAGI. After removal of 5 bases from V and 5 bases from J, the junction contained 7 bases not matched to a gene. The CDR3 loop spans 15 amino acids. CDR3 bases: TGTGCCAGCAGTCGACTAGCGGGCTGGATAGATACGCAGTATTTT. Translated, it gives CASSRLAGWIDTQYF.

The chain recombines TRBV4-1 with TRBJ1-3; 9 nucleotides agree with TRBD1. The V gene end was trimmed by 2 bases and the J gene end by 2 bases; junction bases not matched to a gene: 4. Per the germline V gene, CDR1 is MGHRA and CDR2 is YSYEKL. The CDR3 has 16 amino acids. CDR3 protein: CASSQHTGGAGNTIYF. The CDR3 DNA is TGCGCCAGCAGCCAACACACAGGGGGCGCTGGAAACACCATATATTTT.

In nucleotides, the CDR3 is TGTGCCAGCAGCGCCGGGACTAGCGCGGCTGAGCAGTTCTTC. It is translated as CASSAGTSAAEQFF. This rearrangement joins TRBV9 to TRBJ2-1, with 10 bases that match TRBD2. J was trimmed by 9 bases and V by 3 bases; bases with no gene match: 6. Germline V gene lookup returns CDR1 SGDLS and CDR2 YYNGEE. The CDR3 covers 14 residues. Supplemented by reference TRBV9 and TRBJ2-1, the full variable domain reads DSGVTQTPKHLITATGQRVTLRCSPRSGDLSVYWYQQSLDQGLQFLIQYYNGEERAKGNILERFSAQQFPDLHSELNLSSLELGDSALYFCASSAGTSAAEQFFGPGTRLTVL.

This clone occurred a few times. CDR3 nucleotide sequence: TGTGCCAGCAGCTTAGATCGGACTGAAGCTTTCTTT. Amino acids: CASSLDRTEAFF. The V and J genes are TRBV11-1 and TRBJ1-1; D is undetermined. V lost 1 base and J 5 bases, leaving 5 bases between the germline ends. The germline gives CDR1 SGHAT, CDR2 FQDESV (reference sequence). The CDR3 has 12 residues.

The rearrangement uses TRBV5-5 and TRBJ1-1, with unresolved D. The CDR3 runs 16 residues. V was clipped by 0 bases and J by 3 bases, with 15 bases between them. The germline V gene has CDR1 SGHKS and CDR2 YYEKEE (reference sequence). CDR3 protein: CASSLGLGVVDTEAFF. Here the CDR3 DNA reads TGTGCCAGCAGCTTGGGTCTCGGGGTTGTGGACACTGAAGCTTTCTTT.

The chain has TRBV20-1 and TRBJ2-3, with D unclear. The germline CDR1 and CDR2 sequences are DFQATT and SNEGSKA (reference sequence). This CDR3 contains 11 residues. V was shortened by 5 bases and J by 5 bases, with 8 bases between the two germline ends. CDR3 region: CSAGMGDTQYF. Written as DNA, the CDR3 is TGCAGTGCTGGGATGGGAGATACGCAGTATTTT.